The clone carrying this TCR beta chain was recorded at least ten times. The length of the CDR3 is 15 residues. Trimming at V came to 4 bases and at J to 6 bases, leaving 11 bases not matched to a gene. The germline V gene encodes CDR1 MGHRA and CDR2 YSYEKL. The sorting of naive CD8 T cells used the CD8+CD4-CCR7+CD45RA+ phenotype. This record belongs to a study of molecular identifiers for immune sequencing clone quantification. MiXCR, applied by TCRdb to the PCR reads, yields one record per CDR3 protein. The sample contains just under 65,000 distinct CDR3 sequences, approximately 18% of which appear only once.

This TCR came from a human donor in good health. Some libraries in this study had Jurkat cell RNA spiked in. The genes are TRBV4-1 and TRBJ2-7, with 8 bases fitting TRBD2. Sequencing was carried out using naive CD8+ T cells from blood, with Jurkat cell RNA spiked in. This sample's subset: FACS-sorted CD8+CD4-CCR7+CD45RA+ naive T cells. The CDR3 here is CASSLEGGSGTEQYF. The CDR3 DNA is TGCGCCAGCAGCCTGGAGGGGGGTAGCGGGACCGAGCAGTACTTC.